Reported below is one T cell receptor beta chain. Its antigen is not identified. These data belong to a study of shared clonotypes between healthy human individuals. Study observations and caveats: Sequencing depth was predicted to influence how clonotypes are shared among donors. In a handful of donors, around 4.5% of naive CD4 clonotypes appeared in common.

Method: immunoSEQ multiplex PCR; TCRdb's copy keeps in-frame clones and lacks some. Seen here are approximately 350,000 clones, around two thirds observed once, and the top ten hold under 13%. V shed 1 base and J shed 9 bases, with 13 bases lying between them. Germline V gene data show CDR1 as SGHVS and CDR2 as FQNEAQ. The length of the CDR3 is 14 residues. The material sequenced was memory CD4+ T cells sorted from blood. Indicated subset: CD45RA-negative fraction. The receptor's source is a man aged 25 to 45 in good health. This chain connects TRBV7-8 to TRBJ2-1; a weak D match, TRBD2 (7 bases). The CDR3 reads CASSLGEGVGEQFF. For the CDR3, the DNA is TGTGCCAGCAGCTTAGGGGAGGGGGTCGGTGAGCAGTTCTTC.